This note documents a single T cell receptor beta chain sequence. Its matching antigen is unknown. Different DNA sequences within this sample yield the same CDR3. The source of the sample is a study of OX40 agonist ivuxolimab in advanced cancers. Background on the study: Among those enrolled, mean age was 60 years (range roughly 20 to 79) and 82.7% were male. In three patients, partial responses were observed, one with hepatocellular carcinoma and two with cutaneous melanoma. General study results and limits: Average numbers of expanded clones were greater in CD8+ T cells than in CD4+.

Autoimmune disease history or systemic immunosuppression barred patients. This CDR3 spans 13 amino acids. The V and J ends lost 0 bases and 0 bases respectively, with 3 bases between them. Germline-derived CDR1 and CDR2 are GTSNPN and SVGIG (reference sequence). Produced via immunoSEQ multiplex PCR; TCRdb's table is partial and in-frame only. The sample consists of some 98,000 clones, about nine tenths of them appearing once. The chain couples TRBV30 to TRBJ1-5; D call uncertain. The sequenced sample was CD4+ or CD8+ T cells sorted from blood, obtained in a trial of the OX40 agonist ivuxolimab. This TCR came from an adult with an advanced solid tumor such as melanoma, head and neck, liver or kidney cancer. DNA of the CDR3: TGTGCCTGGAGTGTCTCTAGCAATCAGCCCCAGCATTTT. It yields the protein CAWSVSSNQPQHF.